The 25 T cell receptor beta chains given below trace back to one sample, sequenced in a study of human T cells and chemical hapten exposure. Sequencing started from total RNA isolated from unfractionated whole blood. TCRdb recomputed calls from the 5' RACE reads with MiXCR, one row per CDR3 protein. Of 81,000 or so distinct CDR3 sequences listed, 7% to 8% are singletons. The receptors were sampled from a male donor in good health.

This clonotype appeared a few times. The chain employs TRBV20-1 and TRBJ2-6; D is possibly TRBD1 (6 bases). The CDR3 runs 14 residues. The V end lost 8 bases, the J end lost 2 bases, and 13 bases lay between the germline ends. Germline-derived CDR1 and CDR2 are DFQATT and SNEGSKA (reference sequence). The CDR3: CSSLQGTGANVLTF. CDR3 DNA: TGCAGTTCACTACAGGGAACTGGGGCCAACGTCCTGACTTTC.

This clonotype was detected ten times or more. The rearrangement joins TRBV6-6 to TRBJ1-5; D is undetermined. The CDR3 covers 15 residues. From germline, CDR1 is MNHNY and CDR2 SVGAGI (reference sequence). V was pared by 4 bases and J by 2 bases, with 12 bases between. Written as DNA, the CDR3 is TGTGCCAGCAGTTGGGGAAGGGAGGGCAATCAGCCCCAGCATTTT. Amino acid sequence: CASSWGREGNQPQHF.

The chain links TRBV12-5 to TRBJ1-5, with D maybe TRBD1 (6 bases). Trimming shortened V by 7 bases and J by 7 bases, and 14 bases separated the two germline ends. CDR3 length: 13 residues. Germline-derived CDR1 and CDR2 are LGHNT and FRNRAP. The CDR3 protein is CASDQGLRQPQHF. CDR3 nucleotide sequence: TGTGCTAGTGACCAGGGGTTAAGACAGCCCCAGCATTTT.

This clonotype was seen a handful of times. The gene calls are TRBV19 and TRBJ2-1; D is unresolved. V lost 3 bases to trimming and J lost 5 bases, with 23 bases between them. Per the germline V gene, CDR1 is LNHDA and CDR2 is SQIVND (reference sequence). CDR3 length: 18 residues. In nucleotides, the CDR3 is TGTGCCAGTAGTATGGAAAAAGGTTATCGTCCTGGGCACAATGAGCAGTTCTTC. Protein: CASSMEKGYRPGHNEQFF.

This clonotype was seen only a few times. The chain recombines TRBV12-5 with TRBJ2-1; 11 bases agree with TRBD2. Germline V gene sequence: CDR1 LGHNT, CDR2 FRNRAP. The CDR3 covers 17 residues. V lost 1 base to trimming and J lost 5 bases; unmatched junction nucleotides: 7. The chain's CDR3 is CASGLALAGARNNEQFF. As DNA, the CDR3 is TGTGCTAGTGGTTTGGCACTAGCGGGAGCTAGGAACAATGAGCAGTTCTTC.

The sample holds a few counts of this clonotype. The V and J genes are TRBV7-9 and TRBJ1-1; D is possibly TRBD1 (5 bases). V lost 4 bases to trimming and J lost 3 bases, with 12 bases between them. Germline CDR1 SEHNR, CDR2 FQNEAQ (reference sequence). This CDR3 is 14 amino acids long. The CDR3 sequence is CASSSRQRDTEAFF. The CDR3 coding sequence is TGTGCCAGCAGCTCGCGACAGAGGGACACTGAAGCTTTCTTT. Complete variable domain (other parts from reference TRBV7-9 and TRBJ1-1): DTGVSQNPRHKITKRGQNVTFRCDPISEHNRLYWYRQTLGQGPEFLTYFQNEAQLEKSRLLSDRFSAERPKGSFSTLEIQRTEQGDSAMYLCASSSRQRDTEAFFGQGTRLTVV.

Only a few counts were recorded for this clonotype. The chain couples TRBV7-9 to TRBJ1-2; possible D gene TRBD1, 5 bases. This CDR3 contains 15 residues. The germline CDR1 and CDR2 sequences are SEHNR and FQNEAQ (reference sequence). Trimming took off 4 bases at V and 4 bases at J, with 16 bases between the two ends. The CDR3 DNA reads as TGTGCCAGCAGCTCCCCATCGACAGTGAGCTATGGCTACACCTTC. Its protein is CASSSPSTVSYGYTF.

Ten or more counts support this clonotype. The rearrangement uses TRBV20-1 and TRBJ2-1, with a tentative D call TRBD2 (6 bases). The CDR3 extends over 14 amino acids. The ends were cut back, 3 bases at V and 4 bases at J, with 13 bases in the middle. The germline V gene has CDR1 DFQATT and CDR2 SNEGSKA (reference sequence). The CDR3 here is CSARWRGEYNEQFF. The DNA of the CDR3 is TGCAGTGCTAGGTGGCGGGGAGAGTACAATGAGCAGTTCTTC.

This clonotype has at least ten counts. The chain joins TRBV7-9 to TRBJ2-5; D may be TRBD1 (6 bases). In germline, CDR1 is SEHNR, CDR2 FQNEAQ (reference sequence). V was pared by 1 base and J by 2 bases, with 11 bases between. CDR3 length: 15 amino acids. The CDR3 loop is CASSLGDTIQETQYF. The CDR3, as DNA: TGTGCCAGCAGCTTAGGGGACACCATACAAGAGACCCAGTACTTC.

This clonotype was seen repeatedly, ten times or more. The chain carries TRBV6-1 and TRBJ2-1; tentatively, D is TRBD2 (6 bases). The V end was cut by 2 bases, the J end by 0 bases, with 14 bases between. The V gene's germline CDR1 is MNHNS and CDR2 SASEGT. This CDR3 has 17 residues. The DNA of the CDR3 is TGTGCCAGCAGTGAATCGGAACGGGAGTTCTCCTACAATGAGCAGTTCTTC. As protein: CASSESEREFSYNEQFF.

This sequence joins TRBV6-6 and TRBJ1-1; D is unresolved. This CDR3 is built from 15 residues. The V gene lost 0 bases and the J gene lost 7 bases, with 15 bases spanning the gap. Germline V gene data show CDR1 as MNHNY and CDR2 as SVGAGI (reference sequence). CDR3 sequence reads: CASSYSAGSGSEAFF. CDR3 nucleotide sequence: TGTGCCAGCAGTTACTCGGCAGGCTCGGGCAGTGAAGCTTTCTTT.

This chain links TRBV3-1 with TRBJ2-7; 11 nucleotides line up with TRBD1. V lost 4 bases, J lost 5 bases, and 7 bases stayed unmatched. From germline, CDR1 is LGHDT and CDR2 YNNKEL (reference sequence). The CDR3 covers 15 residues. CDR3 region: CASSPGTGGSNEQYF. CDR3 sequence (DNA): TGTGCCAGCAGCCCTGGGACAGGGGGTTCCAACGAGCAGTACTTC.

V and J are TRBV10-3 and TRBJ1-6; the match to TRBD1 covers 9 bases. V shed 7 bases and J 8 bases; nucleotides not matched to a gene: 3. Germline V lookup: CDR1 ENHRY, CDR2 SYGVKD. This CDR3 has 13 amino acids. CDR3 nucleotide sequence: TGTGCCATCAAGGGACAGGGAGATTCACCCCTCCACTTT. Translation gives CAIKGQGDSPLHF.

There are many counts of this clonotype. The V call is TRBV20-1, the J call TRBJ2-7, with no clear D. The V and J ends lost 0 bases and 0 bases respectively, with 15 bases between them. This CDR3 spans 16 amino acids. Germline-derived CDR1 and CDR2 are DFQATT and SNEGSKA (reference sequence). CDR3 residues: CSARDIHGSSSYEQYF. CDR3 nucleotide sequence: TGCAGTGCTAGAGACATACACGGATCGAGCTCCTACGAGCAGTACTTC.

This clonotype was detected a few times. The chain links TRBV14 to TRBJ1-2; no firm D call. V lost 5 bases, J lost 3 bases, and 7 bases lay in between. This CDR3 contains 12 residues. Per germline, CDR1 SGHDN and CDR2 FVKESK. DNA of the CDR3: TGTGCCAGCAGCTACAACGACTATGGCTACACCTTC. Translated, it gives CASSYNDYGYTF.

In its sample, this clonotype was seen a few times. J is TRBJ1-1 and V is TRBV7-9; D is unresolved. The V gene's germline CDR1 is SEHNR and CDR2 FQNEAQ (reference sequence). Trimming pared 6 bases from V and 4 bases from J, leaving 15 bases between. CDR3 size: 14 residues. The CDR3 loop is CASRSPRGPTEAFF. CDR3 nucleotide sequence: TGTGCCAGCAGATCACCCCGAGGGCCCACTGAAGCTTTCTTT. Using reference TRBV7-9 and TRBJ1-1 for the parts outside the CDR3, the full variable domain is DTGVSQNPRHKITKRGQNVTFRCDPISEHNRLYWYRQTLGQGPEFLTYFQNEAQLEKSRLLSDRFSAERPKGSFSTLEIQRTEQGDSAMYLCASRSPRGPTEAFFGQGTRLTVV.

The genes are TRBV27 and TRBJ1-4; the D gene is possibly TRBD1 (5 bases). V lost 5 bases to trimming and J lost 7 bases, with 20 bases between them. Per the germline V gene, CDR1 is MNHEY and CDR2 is SMNVEV (reference sequence). The CDR3 consists of 16 residues. CDR3 amino acids: CASSPSVPGGVEKLFF. The CDR3 nucleotides are TGTGCCAGCAGTCCCTCCGTACCCGGGGGGGTTGAAAAACTGTTTTTT. Full variable domain (missing parts from reference TRBV27 and TRBJ1-4): EAQVTQNPRYLITVTGKKLTVTCSQNMNHEYMSWYRQDPGLGLRQIYYSMNVEVTDKGDVPEGYKVSRKEKRNFPLILESPSPNQTSLYFCASSPSVPGGVEKLFFGSGTQLSVL.

This clonotype was seen a handful of times. Compared with germline, one end of the junction differs, possibly owing to a read error. The chain employs TRBV28 and TRBJ1-2; 9 nucleotides align to TRBD1. The CDR3 totals 13 residues. Germline lookup yields CDR1 MDHEN and CDR2 SYDVKM. The CDR3 region has the DNA TGTGCCAGCACTTTACAGGGGGCTTTAGGCTACACCTTC. It is translated as CASTLQGALGYTF.

This clonotype was found a few times. Because it lacks the conserved phenylalanine or tryptophan at the end, this CDR3 is likely a read error. Because the CDR3's place on the DNA is in doubt, the DNA is left out and the CDR3 is given as listed by TCRdb. The chain joins TRBV7-9 to TRBJ1-1; the table gives TRBD1 as D, unverified against the DNA. The germline CDR1 and CDR2 sequences are SEHNR and FQNEAQ (reference sequence). The CDR3 region is 8 residues in length, termini included. CDR3 region: CASSWDRV.

The rearrangement joins TRBV18 to TRBJ1-1; D gene uncertain. There are 14 residues in the CDR3. In germline, CDR1 is KGHSH, CDR2 LQKENI. The ends were cut back, 6 bases at V and 5 bases at J, with 16 bases in the middle. DNA for the CDR3: TGTGCCAGCTCTGCCACCGGGATGGGGACTGAAGCTTTCTTT. Translation: CASSATGMGTEAFF.

Ten or more counts support this clonotype. The J gene is TRBJ2-2, the V gene TRBV7-2, with unresolved D. The CDR3 consists of 15 residues. CDR1 and CDR2 (germline): SGHTA, FQGNSA. V was pared by 5 bases and J by 0 bases, with 10 bases between. In nucleotides, the CDR3 is TGTGCCAGCAGCATATTAGGTGCGAACACCGGGGAGCTGTTTTTT. Its protein product is CASSILGANTGELFF.

This clonotype has ten or more counts. This chain connects TRBV7-3 to TRBJ2-2; D is unclear. This CDR3 spans 15 amino acids. The V end was cut by 2 bases, the J end by 5 bases, with 12 bases between. Germline loops: CDR1 SGHTA, CDR2 FQGTGA. CDR3 sequence reads: CASSLWTARTGELFF. CDR3 DNA sequence: TGTGCCAGCAGCTTATGGACCGCGAGGACCGGGGAGCTGTTTTTT.

This clonotype has only a few counts. The rearrangement uses TRBV3-1 and TRBJ2-5, with TRBD1 identical over 9 bases. Germline V gene lookup returns CDR1 LGHDT and CDR2 YNNKEL (reference sequence). The J segment lost 7 bases and the V segment lost 4 bases, leaving 10 bases of the junction unmatched. This CDR3 spans 15 amino acids. The CDR3 region is CASSPQDRGSGTQYF. Here the CDR3 DNA reads TGTGCCAGCAGCCCCCAGGACAGGGGTAGTGGGACCCAGTACTTC.

The V call is TRBV5-1, the J call TRBJ2-3; D possibly uses TRBD1 or TRBD2 (6 bases each). Looked up from germline, CDR1 is SGHRS and CDR2 is YFSETQ. CDR3 length equals 14 residues. V gave up 2 bases and J gave up 4 bases, with 11 bases separating them. The CDR3 bases are TGCGCCAGCAGCTTTGGGGGGCTCCCAGATACGCAGTATTTT. This gives the protein CASSFGGLPDTQYF.

This clonotype was detected a few times. The rearrangement uses TRBV5-1 and TRBJ2-1; TRBD2 is a possible D gene (5 bases). The CDR3 extends over 15 amino acids. Germline V gives CDR1 SGHRS, CDR2 YFSETQ. V lost 1 base and J 4 bases, leaving 12 bases between the germline ends. CDR3 sequence (DNA): TGCGCCAGCAGCTTGTACGGAGAGGGATACAATGAGCAGTTCTTC. Protein: CASSLYGEGYNEQFF.